This T cell receptor beta chain was recorded in a study of T cells in narcolepsy (dated by TCRdb to the late 2010s). Background on the whole study: Healthy control donors were enrolled in the study alongside patients who had narcolepsy type 1 or type 2 (NT1, NT2). The study sought autoreactive T cells targeting hypocretin neuron self-antigens (hypocretin, TRIB2) in narcolepsy patients, using TCR Vbeta sequencing to track clonotypes in blood and CSF.

The method was the immunoSEQ multiplex PCR assay. The immuneACCESS repertoire file appears here via TCRdb, limited to in-frame rearrangements. These files lack a portion of the clones; in checked studies, under half of the deficit traces to unresolved V genes, and the cause of the others is not known. In this sample the table shows roughly 20,000 clones, 70% to 90% of which occur a single time. The leading ten clones occupy roughly 0.75% of the sample. For TCR Vbeta sequencing, memory CD4+ T cells were sorted ex vivo from the peripheral blood of both healthy controls and narcolepsy patients. Remarks on this clone: Its cognate antigen has yet to be identified. Base-call qualities are not available, and no considerably larger clone is one nucleotide away.

The germline V gene encodes CDR1 MDHEN and CDR2 SYDVKM. Including cysteine and phenylalanine, the CDR3 has 14 amino acids. Only the CDR3 portion is preserved as DNA: 42 bases, with reading frame beginning at the first base. Unmatched junction bases come to 6, with V trimmed by 5 bases and J by 5 bases. The research as a whole found: Certain blood memory CD4+ repertoires from patients and controls had no sequences that matched autoreactive T cell clones. HCRT-specific and TRIB2-specific autoreactive clonotypes were highlighted in plots that compared CD4+ T cell clonotypes in CSF versus blood from the same patient. Autoreactive clonotypes were reported to be detected serially in the blood of the same patients and of different patients, but not in the blood of healthy controls. Patients and controls had similar numbers of sequenced blood memory CD4+ clonotypes, with averages of around 41,000 in patients and 30,000 to 35,000 in controls.

Material: memory (CD45RA-) CD4+ T cells from blood. The label giving this sample's cell subset or site can be read as: memory T cells sorted ex vivo from peripheral blood. The chain joins TRBV28 to TRBJ1-5; the central 7 bases match TRBD1. The sequence was obtained from a human donor in good health. Here is the DNA: TGTGCCAGCAGTGCGACAGGGAACCATCAGCCCCAGCATTTT. It encodes CASSATGNHQPQHF.